Each of the 18 T cell receptor beta chains below was sequenced from the same sample in a study of blood T cell repertoires in COVID-19 (dated by TCRdb to about 2020). Libraries were constructed by the immunoSEQ multiplex PCR assay. TCRdb holds this immuneACCESS table with in-frame rearrangements only. Some clones are missing; in checked studies, unresolved V genes explain under half, and the rest has no known cause. The sample yields roughly 220,000 clones; approximately 80% were counted once. The ten largest make up roughly 21% of the sample. Material: peripheral blood. Receptors originate from a man between 25 and 39 years old with active or convalescent COVID-19.

The rearrangement links TRBV7-2 to TRBJ1-2, with no clear D. CDR3 length equals 12 residues. Trimming cost V 5 bases and J 6 bases, with 10 bases left between them. Germline V gene lookup returns CDR1 SGHTA and CDR2 FQGNSA. DNA for the CDR3: TGTGCCAGCAGCCCATCGGGGAATGGCTACACCTTC. Protein: CASSPSGNGYTF.

The CDR3 reads CATSDLVASGSRKDEQFF. For the CDR3, the DNA is TGTGCCACCAGTGATTTAGTGGCTAGCGGGAGTAGAAAGGATGAGCAGTTCTTC. The chain employs TRBV24-1 and TRBJ2-1; TRBD2 aligns across 10 bases. The germline V gene has CDR1 KGHDR and CDR2 SFDVKD. Germline trimming cut 1 base from V and 8 bases from J; bases unmatched to any gene: 13. The CDR3 has 18 residues.

The chain is built from TRBV10-2 and TRBJ1-2; D gene unclear. CDR1 WSHSY and CDR2 SAAADI come from the germline V gene. The V gene lost 1 base and the J gene lost 0 bases, with 6 bases spanning the gap. The CDR3 covers 14 residues. As DNA, the CDR3 is TGCGCCAGCAGTGAGTTAGTAGCTAACTATGGCTACACCTTC. As protein: CASSELVANYGYTF.

The chain has TRBV24-1 and TRBJ2-7; the match to TRBD1 covers 7 bases. In germline, CDR1 is KGHDR, CDR2 SFDVKD. The CDR3 covers 14 residues. Trimming at V came to 5 bases and at J to 7 bases, leaving 10 bases not matched to a gene. CDR3 residues: CATSGTGTAGEQYF. The CDR3 DNA reads TGTGCCACCAGTGGGACCGGGACAGCTGGTGAGCAGTACTTC.

The rearrangement joins TRBV6-2 or TRBV6-3 to TRBJ2-2; 7 bases align to TRBD2. Unmatched junction bases numbered 8, after V lost 6 bases and J lost 4 bases. Germline assignment: CDR1 MNHEY and CDR2 SVGEGT. This CDR3 comprises 15 residues. The CDR3 spells CASSQTLAATGELFF. CDR3 nucleotide sequence: TGTGCCAGCAGCCAAACCCTAGCGGCCACCGGGGAGCTGTTTTTT.

The rearrangement links TRBV2 to TRBJ1-3, with D perhaps matching TRBD1 (5 bases). This CDR3 has 14 residues. V was cut by 6 bases and J by 0 bases, with 9 bases left in between. Germline V gene sequence: CDR1 SNHLY, CDR2 FYNNEI. CDR3 sequence: CASSATVSGNTIYF. In DNA, the CDR3 is TGTGCCAGCAGCGCGACAGTCTCTGGAAACACCATATATTTT.

The V gene is TRBV7-2, the J gene TRBJ1-5, with 12 nucleotides matching TRBD1. From germline, CDR1 is SGHTA and CDR2 FQGNSA. The CDR3 is 15 amino acids. V lost 5 bases and J lost 6; bases outside the gene matches: 5. CDR3 in amino acids: CASSPGTGGLQPQHF. The CDR3 region has the DNA TGTGCCAGCAGCCCAGGGACAGGGGGCCTTCAGCCCCAGCATTTT.

The rearrangement links TRBV4-1 to TRBJ1-4; possibly TRBD1 for D (5 bases). CDR3 length equals 14 residues. Trimming shortened V by 0 bases and J by 12 bases, and 14 bases separated the two germline ends. Per germline, CDR1 MGHRA and CDR2 YSYEKL. CDR3 region: CASSQEGGGRELFF. For the CDR3, the DNA is TGCGCCAGCAGCCAAGAGGGCGGGGGACGGGAACTGTTTTTT.

CDR3 loop: CASSQALAGSYNEQFF. For the CDR3, the DNA is TGCGCCAGCAGCCAAGCCCTAGCTGGCTCCTACAATGAGCAGTTCTTC. This rearrangement joins TRBV4-1 to TRBJ2-1, with D maybe TRBD2 (5 bases). Trimming cost V 1 base and J 0 bases, with 10 bases left between them. Germline V gene lookup returns CDR1 MGHRA and CDR2 YSYEKL. CDR3 length equals 16 residues.

V gene TRBV7-6 combines with J gene TRBJ1-5; TRBD1 is a possible D gene (6 bases). This CDR3 is built from 16 residues. Deletions cut 2 bases from V and 1 base from J, with 12 bases between. Germline CDR1 is SGHVS and CDR2 is FNYEAQ. In DNA, the CDR3 is TGTGCCAGCAGCTTACAAGGTCAGGGGAGCAATCAGCCCCAGCATTTT. Protein product: CASSLQGQGSNQPQHF.

With respect to this clone: Other DNA sequences in this specimen translate into the identical CDR3. The chain links TRBV19 to TRBJ2-1; 10 bases match TRBD2. The germline CDR1 and CDR2 sequences are LNHDA and SQIVND (reference sequence). The CDR3 is 14 residues long. Germline trimming cut 3 bases from V and 5 bases from J; bases unmatched to any gene: 1. CDR3 coding DNA: TGTGCCAGTAGTATGCTAGCGGGGGACAATGAGCAGTTCTTC. This codes for CASSMLAGDNEQFF.

In DNA form, the CDR3 reads TGTGCCAGCAGCCCCTACCCAGGGTCTCGTGCCAACACTGAAGCTTTCTTT. It specifies CASSPYPGSRANTEAFF. The V call is TRBV3-1 (or the pseudogene TRBV3-2), the J call TRBJ1-1; tentatively, D is TRBD1 (5 bases). V shed 4 bases and J shed 2 bases, with 20 bases lying between them. Per germline, CDR1 LGHDT and CDR2 YNNKEL (reference sequence). This CDR3 is 17 amino acids long.

V is TRBV2 and J is TRBJ1-1, with 8 bases identical to TRBD1. V shed 7 bases, J shed 4 bases, and the junction held 8 bases outside the gene matches. The CDR3 covers 14 residues. Per germline, CDR1 SNHLY and CDR2 FYNNEI. The CDR3: CASKTTGGGTEAFF. Written as DNA, the CDR3 is TGTGCCAGCAAGACCACAGGGGGAGGCACTGAAGCTTTCTTT.

The chain uses TRBV27 and TRBJ2-3; the D gene is possibly TRBD1 (5 bases). V dropped 4 bases and J dropped 1 base, with 12 bases sitting between them. Per germline, CDR1 MNHEY and CDR2 SMNVEV (reference sequence). The CDR3 length is 15 residues. CDR3 sequence reads: CASSSVIRGTDTQYF. The CDR3 nucleotides read TGTGCCAGCAGTTCCGTGATCAGGGGCACAGATACGCAGTATTTT.

V and J are TRBV21-1 and TRBJ2-2; the table's D call, TRBD1, has no DNA check behind it. TRBV21-1 is an annotated pseudogene. This CDR3 has 17 amino acids. Here the CDR3 reads CASSNRDSRENTGELFF. The DNA for the CDR3 is TGTGCCAGCAGCAATAGGGACAGCCGGGAGAACACCGGGGAGCTGTTTTTT.

The rearrangement links TRBV30 to TRBJ2-5, with D unresolved. CDR1 GTSNPN and CDR2 SVGIG come from the germline V gene (reference sequence). Trimming cost V 0 bases and J 4 bases, with 3 bases left between them. The CDR3 is 11 residues long. The CDR3 DNA reads as TGTGCCTGGAGTGTCTTAGAGACCCAGTACTTC. This sequence encodes CAWSVLETQYF.

This clone showed up just once. The chain is built from TRBV24-1 and TRBJ2-2, with D tentatively TRBD1 (5 bases). The CDR3 covers 15 residues. CDR1 KGHDR and CDR2 SFDVKD come from the germline V gene. Trimming removed 4 bases from V and 5 bases from J, with 13 bases in between. The CDR3 reads CATSDTDRHTGELFF. Here the CDR3 DNA reads TGTGCCACCAGTGACACCGACAGACATACCGGGGAGCTGTTTTTT.

This clone was counted only a few times. This chain links TRBV30 with TRBJ2-7, with D perhaps TRBD2 (5 bases). Germline CDR1 reads GTSNPN; CDR2 reads SVGIG (reference sequence). CDR3 length: 11 amino acids. V lost 0 bases, J lost 7 bases, and 7 bases lay in between. The CDR3 coding sequence is TGTGCCTGGAGTGTGAGCGGAGAGCAGTACTTC. It translates to CAWSVSGEQYF.